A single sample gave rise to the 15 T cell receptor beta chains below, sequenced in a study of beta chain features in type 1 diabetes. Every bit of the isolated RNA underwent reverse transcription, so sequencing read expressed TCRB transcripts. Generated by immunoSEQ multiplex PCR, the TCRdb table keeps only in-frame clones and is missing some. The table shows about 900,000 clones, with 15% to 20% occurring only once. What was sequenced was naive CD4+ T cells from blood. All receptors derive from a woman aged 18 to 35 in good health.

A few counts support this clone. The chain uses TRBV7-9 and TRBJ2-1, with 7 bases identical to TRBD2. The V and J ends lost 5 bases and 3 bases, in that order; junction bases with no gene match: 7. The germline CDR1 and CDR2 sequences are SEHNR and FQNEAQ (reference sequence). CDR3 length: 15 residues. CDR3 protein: CASSPSGILYNEQFF. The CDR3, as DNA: TGTGCCAGCAGCCCAAGCGGGATTCTCTACAATGAGCAGTTCTTC. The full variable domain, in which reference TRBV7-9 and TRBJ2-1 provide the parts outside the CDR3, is DTGVSQNPRHKITKRGQNVTFRCDPISEHNRLYWYRQTLGQGPEFLTYFQNEAQLEKSRLLSDRFSAERPKGSFSTLEIQRTEQGDSAMYLCASSPSGILYNEQFFGPGTRLTVL.

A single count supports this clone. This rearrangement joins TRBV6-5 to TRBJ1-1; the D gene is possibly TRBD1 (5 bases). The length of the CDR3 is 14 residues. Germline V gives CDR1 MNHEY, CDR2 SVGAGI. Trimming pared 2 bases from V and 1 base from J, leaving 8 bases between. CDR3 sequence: CASSYRGANTEAFF. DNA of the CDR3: TGTGCCAGCAGTTACAGGGGCGCGAACACTGAAGCTTTCTTT.

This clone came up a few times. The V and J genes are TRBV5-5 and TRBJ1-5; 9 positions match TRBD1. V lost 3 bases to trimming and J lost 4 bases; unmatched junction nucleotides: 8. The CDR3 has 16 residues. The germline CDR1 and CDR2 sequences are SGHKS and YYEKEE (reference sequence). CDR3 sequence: CASSSDRGTINQPQHF. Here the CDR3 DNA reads TGTGCCAGCAGCTCGGACAGGGGAACGATTAATCAGCCCCAGCATTTT. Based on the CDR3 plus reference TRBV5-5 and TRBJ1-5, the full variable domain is DAGVTQSPTHLIKTRGQQVTLRCSPISGHKSVSWYQQVLGQGPQFIFQYYEKEERGRGNFPDRFSARQFPNYSSELNVNALLLGDSALYLCASSSDRGTINQPQHFGDGTRLSIL.

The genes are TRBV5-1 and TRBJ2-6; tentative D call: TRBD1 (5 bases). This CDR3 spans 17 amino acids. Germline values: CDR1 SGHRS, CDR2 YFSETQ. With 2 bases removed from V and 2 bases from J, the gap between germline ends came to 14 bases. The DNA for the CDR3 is TGCGCCAGCAGCTTACTCCAAGGGGCAACTGGGGCCAACGTCCTGACTTTC. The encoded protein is CASSLLQGATGANVLTF.

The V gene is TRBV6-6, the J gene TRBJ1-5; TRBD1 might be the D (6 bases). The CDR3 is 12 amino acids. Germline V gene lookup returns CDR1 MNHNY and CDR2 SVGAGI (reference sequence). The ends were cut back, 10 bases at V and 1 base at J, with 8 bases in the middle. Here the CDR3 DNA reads TGTGCCACCCAGGGGAGCAATCAGCCCCAGCATTTT. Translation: CATQGSNQPQHF.

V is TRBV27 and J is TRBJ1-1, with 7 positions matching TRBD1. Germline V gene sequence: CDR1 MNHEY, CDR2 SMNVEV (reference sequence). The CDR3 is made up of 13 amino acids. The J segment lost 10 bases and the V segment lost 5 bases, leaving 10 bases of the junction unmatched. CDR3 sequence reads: CASSRTGEGGAFF. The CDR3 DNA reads TGTGCCAGCAGTCGAACAGGGGAAGGGGGAGCTTTCTTT.

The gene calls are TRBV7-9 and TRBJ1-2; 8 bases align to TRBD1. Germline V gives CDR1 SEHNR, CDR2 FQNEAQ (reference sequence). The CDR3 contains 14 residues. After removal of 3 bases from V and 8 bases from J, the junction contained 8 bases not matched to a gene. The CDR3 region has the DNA TGTGCCAGCAGCTTCAGACAGGGGACGAGCGGCTACACCTTC. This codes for CASSFRQGTSGYTF.

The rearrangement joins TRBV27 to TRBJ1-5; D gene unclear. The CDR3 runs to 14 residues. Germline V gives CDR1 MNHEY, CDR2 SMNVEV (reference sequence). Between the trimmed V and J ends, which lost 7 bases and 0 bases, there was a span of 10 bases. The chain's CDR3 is CASNSRNSNQPQHF. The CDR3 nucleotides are TGTGCCAGCAATTCCCGAAATAGCAATCAGCCCCAGCATTTT.

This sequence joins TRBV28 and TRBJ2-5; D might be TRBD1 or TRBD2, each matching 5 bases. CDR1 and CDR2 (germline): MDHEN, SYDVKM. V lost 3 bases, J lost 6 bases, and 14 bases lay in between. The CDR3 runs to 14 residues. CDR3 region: CASSFVRGAQTQYF. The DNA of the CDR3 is TGTGCCAGCAGTTTTGTAAGGGGAGCACAGACCCAGTACTTC. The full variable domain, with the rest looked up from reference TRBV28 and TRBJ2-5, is DVKVTQSSRYLVKRTGEKVFLECVQDMDHENMFWYRQDPGLGLRLIYFSYDVKMKEKGDIPEGYSVSREKKERFSLILESASTNQTSMYLCASSFVRGAQTQYFGPGTRLLVL.

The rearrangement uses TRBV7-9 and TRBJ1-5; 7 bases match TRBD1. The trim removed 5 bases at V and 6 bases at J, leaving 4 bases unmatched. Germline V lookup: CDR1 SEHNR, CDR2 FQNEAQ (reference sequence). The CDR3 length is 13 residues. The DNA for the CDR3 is TGTGCCAGCAGCCCGGGACAGATTCAGCCCCAGCATTTT. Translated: CASSPGQIQPQHF. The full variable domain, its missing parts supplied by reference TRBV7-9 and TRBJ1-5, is DTGVSQNPRHKITKRGQNVTFRCDPISEHNRLYWYRQTLGQGPEFLTYFQNEAQLEKSRLLSDRFSAERPKGSFSTLEIQRTEQGDSAMYLCASSPGQIQPQHFGDGTRLSIL.

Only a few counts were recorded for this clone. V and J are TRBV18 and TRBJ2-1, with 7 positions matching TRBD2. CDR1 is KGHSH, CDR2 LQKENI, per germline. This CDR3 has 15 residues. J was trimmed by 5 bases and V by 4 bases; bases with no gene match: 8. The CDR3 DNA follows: TGTGCCAGCTCACAACGGCTAGCGGAGAACAATGAGCAGTTCTTC. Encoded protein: CASSQRLAENNEQFF.

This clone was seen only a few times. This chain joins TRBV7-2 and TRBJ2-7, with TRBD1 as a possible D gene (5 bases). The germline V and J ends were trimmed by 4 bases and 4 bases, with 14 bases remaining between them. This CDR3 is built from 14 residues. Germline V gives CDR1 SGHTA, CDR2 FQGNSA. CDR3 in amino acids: CASSWRQQSYEQYF. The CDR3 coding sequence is TGTGCCAGCAGCTGGAGACAGCAGAGTTACGAGCAGTACTTC.

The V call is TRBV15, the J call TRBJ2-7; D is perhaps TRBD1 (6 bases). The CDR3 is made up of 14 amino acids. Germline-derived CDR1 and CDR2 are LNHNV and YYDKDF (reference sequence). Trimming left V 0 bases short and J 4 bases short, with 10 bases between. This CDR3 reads CATSRDQRGYEQYF. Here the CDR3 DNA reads TGTGCCACCAGCAGAGATCAAAGGGGGTACGAGCAGTACTTC.

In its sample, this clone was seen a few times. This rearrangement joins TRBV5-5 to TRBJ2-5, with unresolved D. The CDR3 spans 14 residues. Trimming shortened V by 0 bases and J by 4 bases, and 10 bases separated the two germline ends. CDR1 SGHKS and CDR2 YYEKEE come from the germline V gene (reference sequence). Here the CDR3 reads CASSLATPAETQYF. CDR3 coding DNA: TGTGCCAGCAGCTTGGCCACGCCAGCAGAGACCCAGTACTTC.

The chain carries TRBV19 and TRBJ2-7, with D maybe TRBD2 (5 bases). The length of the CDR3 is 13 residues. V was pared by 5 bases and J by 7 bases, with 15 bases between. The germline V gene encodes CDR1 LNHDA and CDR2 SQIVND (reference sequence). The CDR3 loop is CASSGRGPGEQYF. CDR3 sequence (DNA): TGTGCCAGTAGTGGCCGCGGGCCGGGGGAGCAGTACTTC.